The 10 T cell receptor beta chains listed next were all sequenced from one sample in a study of control samples from healthy donors and cancer patients. Generated by immunoSEQ multiplex PCR, the TCRdb table keeps only in-frame clones and is missing some. Seen here are about 47,000 clones, about 80% observed once, and the top ten hold roughly 9.1%. Material: blood. The source of these receptors is a man aged 65-85 years in good health.

The CDR3, as DNA: TGTGCCAGCAGCTTAGGACCCGGGGTAAATCAGCCCCAGCATTTT. Its translation: CASSLGPGVNQPQHF. The chain joins TRBV7-2 to TRBJ1-5; D is unclear. The CDR3 sequence is 15 residues long. The V and J ends lost 1 base and 4 bases respectively, with 11 bases between them. Germline V gene data show CDR1 as SGHTA and CDR2 as FQGNSA.

Only a few counts were recorded for this clone. V is TRBV4-1 and J is TRBJ2-1, with a weak D call TRBD2 (6 bases). Germline CDR1 MGHRA, CDR2 YSYEKL. The CDR3 length is 15 residues. The V gene lost 4 bases and the J gene lost 8 bases, with 18 bases spanning the gap. The CDR3 protein is CASSPLAGSTHEQFF. DNA of the CDR3: TGCGCCAGCAGCCCACTCGCCGGGAGTACCCATGAGCAGTTCTTC.

The V call is TRBV29-1, the J call TRBJ2-1; D possibly corresponds to TRBD2 (6 bases). The V gene lost 1 base and the J gene lost 0 bases, with 13 bases spanning the gap. Germline lookup yields CDR1 SQVTM and CDR2 ANQGSEA. This CDR3 is built from 16 residues. CDR3 residues: CSVEAGVSSSYNEQFF. CDR3 DNA: TGCAGCGTTGAAGCGGGGGTCTCCAGCTCCTACAATGAGCAGTTCTTC.

The V call is TRBV5-1, the J call TRBJ2-1, with 8 bases aligning to TRBD2. The germline gives CDR1 SGHRS, CDR2 YFSETQ. CDR3 length: 15 amino acids. V shed 1 base and J 8 bases; nucleotides not matched to a gene: 8. The CDR3 coding sequence is TGCGCCAGCAGCTTGAGCAGCGGGGGTTTGGATGAGCAGTTCTTC. Translating gives CASSLSSGGLDEQFF.

The CDR3 reads CASSLVPGDTEAFF. The CDR3, as DNA: TGTGCCAGCAGCTTAGTCCCAGGGGACACTGAAGCTTTCTTT. The chain links TRBV7-2 to TRBJ1-1; tentative D call: TRBD1 (6 bases). This CDR3 is 14 amino acids long. Germline V gives CDR1 SGHTA, CDR2 FQGNSA. Trimming took 1 base from V and 3 from J, leaving 9 bases between them.

This clone was seen once. This sequence joins TRBV5-6 and TRBJ1-2, with D possibly TRBD1 on 5 matching bases. From germline, CDR1 is SGHDT and CDR2 YYEEEE. The germline V and J ends were trimmed by 0 bases and 4 bases, with 19 bases remaining between them. This CDR3 is 17 amino acids long. CDR3 coding DNA: TGTGCCAGCAGCTTGGAAGAAATGAGGGGACGCGGCTATGGCTACACCTTC. It encodes CASSLEEMRGRGYGYTF.

This sequence joins TRBV5-1 and TRBJ1-1; D is uncertain. This CDR3 region has 14 residues. The V end lost 4 bases, the J end lost 0 bases, and 10 bases lay between the germline ends. Germline V CDR1 and CDR2: SGHRS, YFSETQ. The CDR3 DNA follows: TGCGCCAGCAGCCCTACGATGGTGAACACTGAAGCTTTCTTT. It is translated as CASSPTMVNTEAFF.

V and J are TRBV7-9 and TRBJ1-2, with 8 bases aligning to TRBD1. This CDR3 comprises 14 residues. V dropped 3 bases and J dropped 2; count of bases not matched to a gene: 2. The germline gives CDR1 SEHNR, CDR2 FQNEAQ (reference sequence). CDR3 coding DNA: TGTGCCAGCAGCTTGGACAGGGCGAACTATGGCTACACCTTC. Protein product: CASSLDRANYGYTF.

The chain employs TRBV6-5 and TRBJ1-2, with unresolved D. Germline lookup yields CDR1 MNHEY and CDR2 SVGAGI. V dropped 0 bases and J dropped 6 bases, with 5 bases sitting between them. The CDR3 is 12 residues long. CDR3 in amino acids: CASSYSGHGYTF. DNA for the CDR3: TGTGCCAGCAGTTACTCCGGGCATGGCTACACCTTC.

V gene TRBV19 combines with J gene TRBJ1-2; TRBD1 is a possible D gene (6 bases). V lost 3 bases to trimming and J lost 6 bases, with 17 bases between them. Germline values: CDR1 LNHDA, CDR2 SQIVND (reference sequence). The CDR3 is 15 residues long. The CDR3 sequence: CASSISIRGADGYTF. CDR3 coding DNA: TGTGCCAGTAGTATTTCTATACGGGGGGCCGATGGCTACACCTTC.